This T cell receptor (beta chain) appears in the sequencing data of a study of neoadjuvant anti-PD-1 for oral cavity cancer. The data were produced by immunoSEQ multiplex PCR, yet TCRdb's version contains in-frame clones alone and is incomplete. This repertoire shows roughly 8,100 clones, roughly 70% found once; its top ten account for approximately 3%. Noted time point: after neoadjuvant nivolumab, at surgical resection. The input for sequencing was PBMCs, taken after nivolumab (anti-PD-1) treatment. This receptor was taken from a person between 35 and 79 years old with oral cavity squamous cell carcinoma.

The CDR3 loop reads CASSQDRADYGYTF. The CDR3 DNA follows: TGTGCCAGCAGCCAAGACAGGGCGGACTATGGCTACACCTTC. The V and J genes are TRBV14 and TRBJ1-2; D is perhaps TRBD1 (5 bases). Trimming stripped 0 bases from V and 3 bases from J, with 8 bases between. The CDR3 runs 14 residues. CDR1 is SGHDN and CDR2 is FVKESK in the germline V gene. Complete variable domain (other parts from reference TRBV14 and TRBJ1-2): EAGVTQFPSHSVIEKGQTVTLRCDPISGHDNLYWYRRVMGKEIKFLLHFVKESKQDESGMPNNRFLAERTGGTYSTLKVQPAELEDSGVYFCASSQDRADYGYTFGSGTRLTVV.